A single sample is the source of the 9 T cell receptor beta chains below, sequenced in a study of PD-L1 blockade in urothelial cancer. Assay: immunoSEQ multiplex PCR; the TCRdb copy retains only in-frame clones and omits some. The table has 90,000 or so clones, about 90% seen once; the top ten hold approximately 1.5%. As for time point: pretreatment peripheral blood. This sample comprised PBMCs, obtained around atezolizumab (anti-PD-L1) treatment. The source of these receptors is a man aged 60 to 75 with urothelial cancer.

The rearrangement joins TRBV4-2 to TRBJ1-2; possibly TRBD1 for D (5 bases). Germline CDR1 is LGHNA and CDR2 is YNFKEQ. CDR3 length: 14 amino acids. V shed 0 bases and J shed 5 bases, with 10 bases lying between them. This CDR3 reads CASSQEPGGYGYTF. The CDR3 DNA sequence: TGTGCCAGCAGCCAAGAACCCGGGGGTTATGGCTACACCTTC.

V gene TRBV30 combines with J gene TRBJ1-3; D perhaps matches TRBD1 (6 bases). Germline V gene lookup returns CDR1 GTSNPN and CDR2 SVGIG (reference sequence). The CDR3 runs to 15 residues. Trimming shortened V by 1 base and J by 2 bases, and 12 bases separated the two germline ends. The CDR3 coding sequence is TGTGCCTGGAGTGCACAGGGAGACGCTGGAAACACCATATATTTT. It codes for CAWSAQGDAGNTIYF.

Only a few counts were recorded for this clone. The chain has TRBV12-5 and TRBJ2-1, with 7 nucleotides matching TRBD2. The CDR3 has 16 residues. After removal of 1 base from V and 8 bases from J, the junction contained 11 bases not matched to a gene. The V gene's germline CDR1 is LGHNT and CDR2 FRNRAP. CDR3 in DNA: TGTGCTAGTGGTTTGGAGGCTAGCGGCAGGCTGGATGAGCAGTTCTTC. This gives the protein CASGLEASGRLDEQFF.

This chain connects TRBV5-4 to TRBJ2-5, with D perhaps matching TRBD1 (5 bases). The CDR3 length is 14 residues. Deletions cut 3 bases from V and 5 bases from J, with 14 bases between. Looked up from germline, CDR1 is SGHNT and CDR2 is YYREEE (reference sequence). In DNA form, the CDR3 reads TGTGCCAGCAGCTCACAGACACCAGGGGAGACCCAGTACTTC. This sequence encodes CASSSQTPGETQYF.

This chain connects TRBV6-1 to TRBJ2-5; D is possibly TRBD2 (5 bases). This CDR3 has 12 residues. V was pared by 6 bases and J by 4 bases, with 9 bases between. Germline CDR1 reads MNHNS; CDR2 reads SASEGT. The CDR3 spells CASRAGGETQYF. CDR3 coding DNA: TGTGCCAGCAGGGCGGGTGGAGAGACCCAGTACTTC.

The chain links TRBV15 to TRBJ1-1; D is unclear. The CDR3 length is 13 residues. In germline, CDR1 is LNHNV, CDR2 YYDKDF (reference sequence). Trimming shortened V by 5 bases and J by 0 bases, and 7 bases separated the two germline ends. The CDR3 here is CATSGAMNTEAFF. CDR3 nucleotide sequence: TGTGCCACCAGCGGAGCAATGAACACTGAAGCTTTCTTT. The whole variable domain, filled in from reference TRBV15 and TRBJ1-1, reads DAMVIQNPRYQVTQFGKPVTLSCSQTLNHNVMYWYQQKSSQAPKLLFHYYDKDFNNEADTPDNFQSRRPNTSFCFLDIRSPGLGDTAMYLCATSGAMNTEAFFGQGTRLTVV.

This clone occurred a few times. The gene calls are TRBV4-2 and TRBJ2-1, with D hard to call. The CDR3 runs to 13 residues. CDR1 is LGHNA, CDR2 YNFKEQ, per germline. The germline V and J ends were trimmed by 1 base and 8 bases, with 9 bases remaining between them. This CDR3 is CASSQAERHEQFF. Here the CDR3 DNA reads TGTGCCAGCAGCCAAGCGGAGCGTCATGAGCAGTTCTTC.

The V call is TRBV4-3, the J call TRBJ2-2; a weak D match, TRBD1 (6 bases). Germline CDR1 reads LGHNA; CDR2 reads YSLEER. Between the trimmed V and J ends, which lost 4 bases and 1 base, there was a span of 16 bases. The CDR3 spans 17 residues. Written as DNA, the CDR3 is TGCGCCAGCAGCCCGCGGGTGGGGGCAGGGAACACCGGGGAGCTGTTTTTT. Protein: CASSPRVGAGNTGELFF.

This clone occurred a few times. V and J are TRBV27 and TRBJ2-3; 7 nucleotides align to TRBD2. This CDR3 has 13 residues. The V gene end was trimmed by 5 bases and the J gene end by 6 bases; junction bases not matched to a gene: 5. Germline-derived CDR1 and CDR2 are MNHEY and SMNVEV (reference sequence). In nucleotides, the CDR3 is TGTGCCAGCAGTAGGTCAGCGGGGGATACGCAGTATTTT. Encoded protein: CASSRSAGDTQYF.